This TCR beta chain originates from a study of T cells in tumors after PD-1 blockade. Study background: Excluded were patients with checkpoint blockade, immunosuppressants, or radiotherapy or other anti-cancer therapy within 4 weeks.

The germline V gene has CDR1 SSHAT and CDR2 FNYEAQ (reference sequence). The CDR3 covers 15 residues. Method: immunoSEQ multiplex PCR; TCRdb's copy keeps in-frame clones and lacks some. The sample consists of some 48,000 clones, 79% of them appearing once. Template: tumor biopsy or peripheral blood genomic DNA, about 600-6,004 ng per sample. Note on this clone: A read error may account for a junction end that differs from germline.

Sequencing used PBMCs, obtained before anti-PD-1 treatment. The V and J genes are TRBV7-7 and TRBJ1-5; D is ambiguous. The clonotype was recovered from a human donor with basal cell carcinoma. CDR3 nucleotides: TGTGCTAGCAGCTTAGTTACCGATAGCAATCAGCCCCAGCATTTT. It encodes CASSLVTDSNQPQHF. Variable domain in full (rest from reference TRBV7-7 and TRBJ1-5): GAGVSQSPRYKVTKRGQDVTLRCDPISSHATLYWYQQALGQGPEFLTYFNYEAQPDKSGLPSDRFSAERPEGSISTLTIQRTEQRDSAMYRCASSLVTDSNQPQHFGDGTRLSIL.